The rows below give T cell receptor beta chains drawn from one sample of a study of T-cell memory formation after mild COVID-19. From the 5' RACE reads, TCRdb called clonotypes with MiXCR, one entry per CDR3 protein. In the table there are 350,000 or so distinct CDR3 sequences, roughly 21% of which are singletons. Sequenced sample: PBMCs or a T cell subset sorted from them (not recorded which). The receptors shown here come from an adult woman who had mild COVID-19 (a few samples of this study predate the infection). Cell type and time point are not known. The CDR3 runs from the conserved cysteine through the conserved F or W. D genes are given only for firm matches. For some rows the clone size is stated as once, few or many, or as a class when expanded; others skip it.

CDR3: CASSQLSQAISYEQYF
DNA: TGTGCCAGCAGCCAACTCTCACAGGCTATCTCCTACGAGCAGTACTTC
J: TRBJ2-7
size: few
D: -
V: TRBV14

CDR3: CASSAQDNEQFF
DNA: TGTGCCAGCAGCGCACAAGACAATGAGCAGTTCTTC
J: TRBJ2-1
size: -
D: -
V: TRBV9

CDR3: CASSQDPAGFYEQFF
DNA: TGTGCCAGCAGCCAAGATCCAGCGGGGTTTTATGAGCAGTTCTTC
J: TRBJ2-1
size: -
D: TRBD2
V: TRBV3-1

CDR3: CASSDYRGPGANVLTF
DNA: TGCGCCAGCAGCGACTACAGGGGGCCTGGGGCCAACGTCCTGACTTTC
J: TRBJ2-6
size: -
D: TRBD1
V: TRBV5-1

CDR3: CASSPITGFRELFF
DNA: TGTGCCAGCAGCCCGATTACAGGGTTTCGGGAGCTGTTTTTT
J: TRBJ2-2
size: -
D: -
V: TRBV14

CDR3: CASSFLAGLETQYF
DNA: TGTGCCAGCAGTTTTCTAGCGGGGTTGGAGACCCAGTACTTC
J: TRBJ2-5
size: -
D: TRBD2
V: TRBV28

CDR3: CATSSYSSSGGTYEQYF
DNA: TGTGCCACCAGCAGTTATTCCTCCAGTGGGGGGACCTACGAGCAGTACTTC
J: TRBJ2-7
size: few
D: -
V: TRBV15

CDR3: CASSYHPLTGTETQYF
DNA: TGTGCCAGCAGCTATCATCCCCTTACAGGGACAGAGACCCAGTACTTC
J: TRBJ2-5
size: -
D: -
V: TRBV7-6

CDR3: CSATRQGPYPNQPQHF
DNA: TGCAGTGCTACCCGACAGGGCCCTTACCCCAATCAGCCCCAGCATTTT
J: TRBJ1-5
size: few
D: TRBD1
V: TRBV20-1

CDR3: CASSEQGRRDEQFF
DNA: TGTGCCAGCAGTGAACAGGGGCGACGGGATGAGCAGTTCTTC
J: TRBJ2-1
size: -
D: -
V: TRBV2

CDR3: CASSLVSGASGELFF
DNA: TGTGCCAGCAGCTTAGTGTCAGGGGCATCCGGGGAGCTGTTTTTT
J: TRBJ2-2
size: few
D: -
V: TRBV11-3

CDR3: CASSLGTGGESEQYF
DNA: TGCGCCAGCAGCTTAGGGACAGGGGGTGAGTCCGAGCAGTACTTC
J: TRBJ2-7
size: -
D: TRBD1
V: TRBV5-1

CDR3: CASSEDPGGLSEAFF
DNA: TGTGCCAGCAGTGAAGATCCAGGGGGGTTATCTGAAGCTTTCTTT
J: TRBJ1-1
size: -
D: TRBD1
V: TRBV6-1

CDR3: CASSLVQGYYNEQFF
DNA: TGTGCCAGCAGCTTAGTTCAAGGGTACTACAATGAGCAGTTCTTC
J: TRBJ2-1
size: few
D: -
V: TRBV7-2

CDR3: CASSVSYRGEQYF
DNA: TGTGCCAGCAGTGTTTCCTACAGGGGCGAGCAGTACTTC
J: TRBJ2-7
size: few
D: TRBD1
V: TRBV25-1

CDR3: CSAQGEREQYF
DNA: TGCAGCGCACAGGGGGAACGCGAGCAGTACTTC
J: TRBJ2-7
size: -
D: TRBD1
V: TRBV29-1

CDR3: CASRTGWSGELFF
DNA: TGTGCCAGCAGGACAGGGTGGTCCGGGGAGCTGTTTTTT
J: TRBJ2-2
size: -
D: TRBD1
V: TRBV2

CDR3: CASSQTGLAGDQTGELFF
DNA: TGTGCCAGCAGCCAGACAGGACTAGCGGGAGACCAAACCGGGGAGCTGTTTTTT
J: TRBJ2-2
size: -
D: TRBD2
V: TRBV4-2

CDR3: CASSQDGAHAGNEQFF
DNA: TGTGCCAGCAGCCAAGATGGGGCCCACGCGGGCAATGAGCAGTTCTTC
J: TRBJ2-1
size: -
D: -
V: TRBV3-1

CDR3: CASSQGIPGLAYEQYF
DNA: TGTGCCAGCAGCCAAGGTATTCCGGGACTAGCCTACGAGCAGTACTTC
J: TRBJ2-7
size: -
D: TRBD2
V: TRBV3-1

CDR3: CSARVARTPYEQYF
DNA: TGCAGTGCTAGAGTCGCCAGGACACCCTACGAGCAGTACTTC
J: TRBJ2-7
size: -
D: -
V: TRBV20-1

CDR3: CASSPRLGSGANTGELFF
DNA: TGTGCCAGCAGCCCCCGCCTAGGTAGCGGGGCGAACACCGGGGAGCTGTTTTTT
J: TRBJ2-2
size: -
D: TRBD2
V: TRBV7-2

CDR3: CASSFRLAPTDTQYF
DNA: TGTGCCAGCAGTTTCCGACTAGCCCCCACAGATACGCAGTATTTT
J: TRBJ2-3
size: -
D: TRBD2
V: TRBV12-3/TRBV12-4

CDR3: CASSEGTFYEQYF
DNA: TGTGCCAGCAGCGAGGGGACTTTTTACGAGCAGTACTTC
J: TRBJ2-7
size: -
D: -
V: TRBV7-9

CDR3: CASSISNTQYF
DNA: TGTGCCAGCAGCATTTCAAATACGCAGTATTTT
J: TRBJ2-3
size: -
D: -
V: TRBV12-3/TRBV12-4

CDR3: CASSSDSGRVYEQYF
DNA: TGTGCCAGCAGCTCCGATAGCGGGAGGGTCTACGAGCAGTACTTC
J: TRBJ2-7
size: few
D: TRBD2
V: TRBV7-9

CDR3: CSVELAGPIYEQYF
DNA: TGCAGCGTTGAACTAGCGGGACCCATCTACGAGCAGTACTTC
J: TRBJ2-7
size: -
D: TRBD2
V: TRBV29-1

CDR3: CSAIDRALSYNSPLHF
DNA: TGCAGTGCTATTGACAGGGCTTTGTCCTATAATTCACCCCTCCACTTT
J: TRBJ1-6
size: -
D: TRBD1
V: TRBV20-1

CDR3: CASSYGDTNYGYTF
DNA: TGTGCCAGCAGTTACGGCGACACTAACTATGGCTACACCTTC
J: TRBJ1-2
size: -
D: -
V: TRBV6-5